The clone carrying this T cell receptor (beta chain) was recorded many times. V trimming: 4 bases; J trimming: 8 bases; junction bases outside the gene matches: 9. The CDR3 has 14 residues. Germline lookup yields CDR1 LGHDT and CDR2 YNNKEL (reference sequence). The source of the sample is a study of HIV-infected children after antiretroviral therapy interruption. Study as a whole: Most participating children were previously exposed to EBV and CMV. Weeks 0, 12, interruption end (24 or 48), and about 3 years post-study gave interruption-arm samples.

Stated treatment: PENTA 11 planned treatment interruption arm or continuous ART arm. Only samples with at least 5 million viable PBMCs qualified. RNA-based 3' RACE libraries used unique molecular identifiers. TCRdb processed the 3' RACE reads anew with MiXCR; each CDR3 protein has one entry. The sample comprises about 83,000 distinct CDR3 sequences, roughly 6.7% of which are singletons, and roughly 1% rests with the top ten. The TCR was taken from a pool of human donors with HIV. V usage is TRBV3-1 and J usage is TRBJ1-2; 8 positions agree with TRBD1. Material: CD45RA+ CD4+ T cells from PBMCs, pooled from several time points, obtained from a donor given antiretroviral therapy, either interrupted or continuous. The subset: naive CD4+ CD45RA+ CD45RO- T cells. Here the CDR3 DNA reads TGTGCCAGCAGCCGGGCGGACAGGGAAGGCGGCTACACCTTC. It specifies CASSRADREGGYTF.